Presented here are 8 T cell receptor beta chains from one specimen sequenced in a study of blood T cells in healthy people across ages. Through a sample-barcoded 5' primer and a J-beta primer mix, a second PCR was run for 7 to 11 cycles. TCRdb ran MiXCR on the 5' RACE reads and lists one entry per CDR3 protein. In the table there are 1.5 million to 2 million distinct CDR3 sequences, under 30% of which are singletons. What was sequenced was blood. The source is a young woman in good health.

A single count supports this clonotype. The chain joins TRBV30 to TRBJ1-3; D is undetermined. CDR1 is GTSNPN and CDR2 is SVGIG in the germline V gene (reference sequence). The CDR3 covers 14 residues. V was trimmed by 5 bases and J by 0 bases, leaving 11 bases between them. The CDR3 DNA reads as TGTGCCTGGTCCCGAGGGCTCTCTGGAAACACCATATATTTT. Its translation is CAWSRGLSGNTIYF.

This clonotype came up a few times. One end of the junction varies from germline; a read error may be responsible. The genes are TRBV15 and TRBJ2-7, with D maybe TRBD2 (5 bases). The CDR3 length is 15 residues. Germline V CDR1 and CDR2: LNHNV, YYDKDF (reference sequence). The CDR3 bases are TGTGCCACCAGCAGAGACCGGACTGATCTCAACGAGCTGTACTTC. It translates to CATSRDRTDLNELYF.

V is TRBV12-3 or TRBV12-4 and J is TRBJ2-7, with 8 bases aligning to TRBD1. The junction had 7 bases not matched to a gene; V was cut back by 6 bases and J by 0 bases. The CDR3 is 15 residues long. The CDR3 loop is CASRHTGTGSYEQYF. The CDR3 DNA follows: TGTGCCAGCAGGCACACCGGGACAGGCTCCTACGAGCAGTACTTC.

V usage is TRBV7-2 and J usage is TRBJ1-2; possible D gene TRBD1, 5 bases. The CDR3 has 15 residues. The germline V gene has CDR1 SGHTA and CDR2 FQGNSA. V shed 5 bases and J shed 4 bases, with 17 bases lying between them. The CDR3 region is CASSASGGFSYGYTF. The CDR3 nucleotides are TGTGCCAGCAGCGCGAGCGGGGGGTTTAGCTATGGCTACACCTTC. The complete variable domain, with remaining parts taken from reference TRBV7-2 and TRBJ1-2, reads GAGVSQSPSNKVTEKGKDVELRCDPISGHTALYWYRQSLGQGLEFLIYFQGNSAPDKSGLPSDRFSAERTGGSVSTLTIQRTQQEDSAVYLCASSASGGFSYGYTFGSGTRLTVV.

The J gene is TRBJ1-4, the V gene TRBV2; D not resolved. The CDR3 totals 15 residues. The ends were cut back, 7 bases at V and 6 bases at J, with 18 bases in the middle. The V gene's germline CDR1 is SNHLY and CDR2 FYNNEI. CDR3 sequence reads: CASTFREEVYEKLFF. For the CDR3, the DNA is TGTGCCAGCACATTCCGGGAGGAGGTGTATGAAAAACTGTTTTTT.

This clonotype appeared once. The chain couples TRBV29-1 to TRBJ1-1; D gene unclear. Deletions cut 2 bases from V and 4 bases from J, with 11 bases between. Germline V gene sequence: CDR1 SQVTM, CDR2 ANQGSEA. The CDR3 sequence is 13 residues long. CDR3 DNA: TGCAGCGTTGAATATACATCAGGCACTGAAGCTTTCTTT. As protein: CSVEYTSGTEAFF. The full variable domain, in which reference TRBV29-1 and TRBJ1-1 provide the parts outside the CDR3, is SAVISQKPSRDICQRGTSLTIQCQVDSQVTMMFWYRQQPGQSLTLIATANQGSEATYESGFVIDKFPISRPNLTFSTLTVSNMSPEDSSIYLCSVEYTSGTEAFFGQGTRLTVV.

Many counts were recorded for this clonotype. This chain connects TRBV29-1 to TRBJ2-1, with a weak D call TRBD2 (5 bases). The CDR3 is 15 amino acids. Trimming pared 4 bases from V and 0 bases from J, leaving 13 bases between. CDR1 and CDR2 (germline): SQVTM, ANQGSEA. In DNA form, the CDR3 reads TGCAGCGTTGTTGGACTGGAAAGCTCCTACAATGAGCAGTTCTTC. Amino acid sequence: CSVVGLESSYNEQFF.

The chain joins TRBV20-1 to TRBJ2-1, with 11 bases matching TRBD2. Germline V gives CDR1 DFQATT, CDR2 SNEGSKA (reference sequence). The CDR3 sequence is 15 residues long. V was pared by 5 bases and J by 6 bases, with 9 bases of the junction left unmatched. The CDR3 DNA sequence: TGCAGTGCTGGGGGGTCTAGCGGGGGGTCCAATGAGCAGTTCTTC. Its translation is CSAGGSSGGSNEQFF.